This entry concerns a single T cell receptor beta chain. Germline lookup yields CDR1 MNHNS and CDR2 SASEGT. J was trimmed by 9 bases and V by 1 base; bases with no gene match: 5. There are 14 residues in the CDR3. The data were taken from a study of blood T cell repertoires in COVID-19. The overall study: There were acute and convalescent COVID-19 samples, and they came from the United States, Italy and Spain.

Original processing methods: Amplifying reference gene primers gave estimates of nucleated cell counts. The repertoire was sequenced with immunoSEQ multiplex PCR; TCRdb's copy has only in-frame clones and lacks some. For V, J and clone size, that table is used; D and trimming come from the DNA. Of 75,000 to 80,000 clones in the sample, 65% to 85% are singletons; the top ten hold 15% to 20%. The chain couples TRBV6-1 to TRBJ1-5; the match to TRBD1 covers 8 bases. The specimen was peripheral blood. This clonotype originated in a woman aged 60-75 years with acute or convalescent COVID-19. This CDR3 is CASSEVDREGPQHF. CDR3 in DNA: TGTGCCAGCAGTGAAGTGGACAGGGAGGGGCCCCAGCATTTT.